The T cell receptor (beta chain) described here comes from a study of control samples from healthy donors and cancer patients. Sequencing used immunoSEQ multiplex PCR; TCRdb keeps in-frame clones, though not all of them. The table has about 190,000 clones, 91% seen once; the top ten hold 1.8%. Trimming left V 4 bases short and J 1 base short, with 7 bases between. The CDR3 consists of 13 residues. Germline V gene lookup returns CDR1 SQVTM and CDR2 ANQGSEA. Sequencing was done on a sample of blood. This clonotype originated in a man younger than 40 in good health. This chain connects TRBV29-1 to TRBJ2-2; unclear D gene. CDR3 nucleotide sequence: TGCAGCGTTGCTACAGAGAACACCGGGGAGCTGTTTTTT. It codes for CSVATENTGELFF.